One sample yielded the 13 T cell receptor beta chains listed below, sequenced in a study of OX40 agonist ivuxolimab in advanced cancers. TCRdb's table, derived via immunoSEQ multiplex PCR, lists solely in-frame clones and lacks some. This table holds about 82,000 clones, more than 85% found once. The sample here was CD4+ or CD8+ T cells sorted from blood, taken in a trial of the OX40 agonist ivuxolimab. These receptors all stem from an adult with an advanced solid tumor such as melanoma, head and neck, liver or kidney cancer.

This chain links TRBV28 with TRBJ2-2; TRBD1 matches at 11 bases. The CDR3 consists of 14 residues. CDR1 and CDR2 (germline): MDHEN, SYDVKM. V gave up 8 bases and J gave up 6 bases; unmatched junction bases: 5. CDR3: CASHSGQGAGELFF. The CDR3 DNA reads TGTGCCAGCCATTCGGGACAGGGGGCCGGGGAGCTGTTTTTT.

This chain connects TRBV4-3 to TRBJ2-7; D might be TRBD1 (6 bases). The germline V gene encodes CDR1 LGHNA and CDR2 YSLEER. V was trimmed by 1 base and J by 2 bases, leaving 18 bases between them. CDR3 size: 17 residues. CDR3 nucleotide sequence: TGCGCCAGCAGCCAAGCCCCTCTTACAGGGAATCCCTACGAGCAGTACTTC. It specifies CASSQAPLTGNPYEQYF.

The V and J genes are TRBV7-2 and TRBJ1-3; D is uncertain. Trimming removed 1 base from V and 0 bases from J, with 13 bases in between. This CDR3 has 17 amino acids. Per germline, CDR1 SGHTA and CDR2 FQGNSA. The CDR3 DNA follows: TGTGCCAGCAGCTTAGAAGGAGGCGGATTCTCTGGAAACACCATATATTTT. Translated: CASSLEGGGFSGNTIYF.

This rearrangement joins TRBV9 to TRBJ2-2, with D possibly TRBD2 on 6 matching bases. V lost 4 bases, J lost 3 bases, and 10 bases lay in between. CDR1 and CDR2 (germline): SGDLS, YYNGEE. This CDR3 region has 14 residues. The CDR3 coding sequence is TGTGCCAGCAGCCGGGACTTTCACACCGGGGAGCTGTTTTTT. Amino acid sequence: CASSRDFHTGELFF.

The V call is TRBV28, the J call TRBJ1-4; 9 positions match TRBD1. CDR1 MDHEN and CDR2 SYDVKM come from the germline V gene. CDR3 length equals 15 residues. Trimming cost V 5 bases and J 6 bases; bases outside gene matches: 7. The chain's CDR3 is CASSRRDRADEKLFF. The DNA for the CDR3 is TGTGCCAGCAGTCGCCGGGACAGGGCGGATGAAAAACTGTTTTTT.

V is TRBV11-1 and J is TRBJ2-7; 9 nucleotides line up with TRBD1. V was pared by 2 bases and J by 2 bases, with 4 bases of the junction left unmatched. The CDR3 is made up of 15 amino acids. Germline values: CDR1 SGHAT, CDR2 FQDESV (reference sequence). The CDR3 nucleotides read TGTGCCAGCAGCTTAAGGGGACAGGGCACCTACGAGCAGTACTTC. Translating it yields CASSLRGQGTYEQYF.

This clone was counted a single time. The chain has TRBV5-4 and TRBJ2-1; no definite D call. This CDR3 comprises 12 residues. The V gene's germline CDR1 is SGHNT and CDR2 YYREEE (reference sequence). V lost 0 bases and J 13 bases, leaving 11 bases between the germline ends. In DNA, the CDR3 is TGTGCCAGCAGCTTGGAGTCGGGCCAACAGTTCTTC. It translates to CASSLESGQQFF.

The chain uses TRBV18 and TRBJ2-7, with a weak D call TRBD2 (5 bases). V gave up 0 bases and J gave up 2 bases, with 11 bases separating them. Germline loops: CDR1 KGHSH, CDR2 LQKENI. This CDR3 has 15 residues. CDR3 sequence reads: CASSPPMTTAYEQYF. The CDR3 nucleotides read TGTGCCAGCTCACCACCGATGACTACCGCCTACGAGCAGTACTTC. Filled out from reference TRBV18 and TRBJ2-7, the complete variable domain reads NAGVMQNPRHLVRRRGQEARLRCSPMKGHSHVYWYRQLPEEGLKFMVYLQKENIIDESGMPKERFSAEFPKEGPSILRIQQVVRGDSAAYFCASSPPMTTAYEQYFGPGTRLTVT.

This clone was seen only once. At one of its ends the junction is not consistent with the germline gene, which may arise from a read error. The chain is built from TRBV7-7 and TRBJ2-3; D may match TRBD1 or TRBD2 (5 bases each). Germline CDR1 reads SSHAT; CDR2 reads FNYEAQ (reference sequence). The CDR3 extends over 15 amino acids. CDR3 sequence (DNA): TGTGCTAGCAGCCCCGGGACCCAAAACACAGATACGCAGTATTTT. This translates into CASSPGTQNTDTQYF.

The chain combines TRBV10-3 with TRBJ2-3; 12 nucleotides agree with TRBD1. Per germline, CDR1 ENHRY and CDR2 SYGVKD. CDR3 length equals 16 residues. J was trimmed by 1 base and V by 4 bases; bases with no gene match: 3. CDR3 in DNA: TGTGCCATCAGTGCCGGGACAGGGGGCGGCACAGATACGCAGTATTTT. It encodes CAISAGTGGGTDTQYF.

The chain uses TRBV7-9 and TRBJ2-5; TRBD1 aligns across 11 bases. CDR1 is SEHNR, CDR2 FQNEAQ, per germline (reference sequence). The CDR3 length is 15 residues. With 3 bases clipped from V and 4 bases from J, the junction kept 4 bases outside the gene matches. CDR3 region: CASSFGQGAGETQYF. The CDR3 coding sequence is TGTGCCAGCAGCTTTGGACAGGGGGCCGGAGAGACCCAGTACTTC.

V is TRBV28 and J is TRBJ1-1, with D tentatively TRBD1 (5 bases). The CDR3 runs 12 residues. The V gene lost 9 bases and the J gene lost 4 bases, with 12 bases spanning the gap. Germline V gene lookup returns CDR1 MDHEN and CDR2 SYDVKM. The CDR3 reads CASTWGSTEAFF. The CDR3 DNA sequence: TGTGCCAGTACATGGGGGAGCACTGAAGCTTTCTTT.

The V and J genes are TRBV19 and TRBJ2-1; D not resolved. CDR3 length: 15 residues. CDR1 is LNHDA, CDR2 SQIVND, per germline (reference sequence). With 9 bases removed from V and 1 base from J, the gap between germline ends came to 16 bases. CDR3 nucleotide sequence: TGTGCCAGCCGCCAGCCGTCCCGTTCCTACAATGAGCAGTTCTTC. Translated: CASRQPSRSYNEQFF.